The source of this T cell receptor (beta chain) is a study of cytomegalovirus exposure and HLA in healthy donors (dated by TCRdb to 2016 to 2017). Context from the whole study: An earlier analysis of some 550 of the donors reported about 250 Gb of sequence data and around 110 million unique TCR beta sequences from 190 million or so T cells. Of the roughly 410 genotyped donors, 80% to 90% were placed in the genetic ancestry cluster associated with self-reported Caucasian donors. About five DR-DQ haplotypes were treated as single units for association and clustering because of strong linkage in the cohort. A later analysis re-examined previously published TCR beta repertoires from about 700 donors and added high-resolution HLA genotyping to investigate patterns of TCR occurrence. Both class I and class II loci were covered by HLA typing, at four-digit resolution. On average, roughly 200,000 unique TCR beta nucleotide sequences were sequenced per donor among fewer than 500 genotyped donors of the cohort, with roughly 19% of those sequences being non-productive. In the later analysis, no new phenotypic data were used to find candidate immune exposures; instead, reliance was placed on TCR beta sequences and their occurrence across donors. Alongside the repertoire data, information on donor age, sex, ethnicity and CMV serostatus was compiled. The aim of the study was to test whether cataloging public T cell receptors could identify signatures of past pathogen exposure. Every discovery cohort repertoire had been produced on one sequencing platform. The study used immunosequencing to profile the T cell repertoires of 666 subjects and linked those repertoires to cytomegalovirus serostatus. In a later genetic analysis, genome-wide SNP genotypes for 398 of the 666 donors were used, and that subset was treated as a discovery cohort. The study combined high-throughput TCR immunosequencing, statistical association of individual TCRs with disease status, and machine learning to predict cytomegalovirus infection status. To decide whether each TCR beta V gene segment behaved as functional or pseudogenic, an earlier analysis of some 540 of the donors relied on high-throughput TCR beta sequencing. Besides the first cohort of some 670 subjects, a separate validation cohort made up of roughly 130 different subjects was used. Typing coverage differed by locus: A, B, C, DRB1 and DQB1 were typed in roughly 620-640 donors, DQA1 in around 500, DPA1 in some 610, and DPB1 in just under 480. Roughly 300 gigabases of sequencing data and approximately 80 million unique TCR sequences were included in an early release covering around 650 HLA-typed donors.

This clone was observed a handful of times. Its antigen is still unknown. Nothing much larger sits one base from this clone, and base qualities are not available. The cohort consisted of fewer than 700 healthy bone marrow donors. Cohort members were all nominally healthy when sampled, although unrecorded immune exposures were likely present. The donor tested CMV seropositive and was one of the 289 seropositive cohort members. A peripheral blood sample was provided by each donor, and peripheral blood mononuclear cells were used for TCR beta sequencing. Genomic DNA was extracted from the blood cell samples with the Qiagen DNeasy Blood Extraction Kit. Preparation of the library involved the immunoSEQ multiplex PCR assay. A mixture of 60 forward primers for TCR Vbeta segments and 13 reverse primers for TCR Jbeta segments was used in the multiplex PCR. Amplification of the CDR3 region of rearranged TCR beta genes was performed with a multiplex PCR assay on genomic DNA. The Illumina HiSeq System was used to sequence the amplified TCR beta libraries as 87-base-pair reads. Per the source publication's procedure: A later analysis tallied some 79 million unique TCR beta chains across the 700 or so repertoires, and approximately 12 million of those chains were shared by two or more donors. To remove PCR and sequencing errors, raw reads were error-corrected and collapsed into unique sequences using a nearest-neighbor algorithm that merged closely related sequences. To assign V, D and J gene segments, CDR3 sequences were aligned to IMGT reference sequences. For a sequence to be retained, a match of at least six nucleotides to both a V gene segment and a J gene segment was required. Rearrangements were called productive when the CDR3 lacked stop codons and stayed in frame with V and J; all others were non-productive. Following IMGT convention, CDR3 was defined as the stretch from the second conserved V-encoded cysteine up to the conserved J-encoded phenylalanine. The earlier analysis of fewer than 750 of the donors excluded sequences that lacked an unambiguous match to a single V gene segment. In an earlier analysis of several hundred of the donors, V segments were called functional above 56.7% productive rearrangements and were called segregating when the between-donor standard deviation exceeded 5%. A statistical classification framework was built to diagnose cytomegalovirus status from the catalog of TCR beta chain sequences. A later analysis assigned V and J genes by comparing TCR nucleotide sequences with IMGT/GENE-DB human TR gene sequences. In a later analysis, CDR3 sequences and most-parsimonious VDJ recombination scenarios were assigned using the TCRdist pipeline. A later analysis defined each TCR beta chain by its CDR3 amino acid sequence plus V-gene family, and excluded reads lacking a unique V-gene family. In a later analysis, 450 to 600 highly shared, low-generation-probability nucleotide sequences were removed to address suspected cross-contamination and a sequencing artifact. For each public chain, a later analysis derived a clonal expansion index from normalized ranks of inferred template counts within each repertoire. A later analysis computed generation probabilities with a VDJ recombination model fitted to out-of-frame rearrangements, and checked the results against IGoR. A later analysis scored TCR-TCR, TCR-HLA and TCR-CMV co-occurrence with hypergeometric tests, applying a repertoire-size bias correction to TCR pairs. A later analysis estimated false discovery rates by permuting HLA or CMV assignments 20 times. In a later analysis, co-occurring TCRs were grouped using DBSCAN, with TCRdist sequence similarity added in when clustering inside HLA-allele-positive subsets. Repertoires with fewer than 30,000 or more than 120,000 public chains were left out of co-occurrence clustering, as were about five repertoires with anomalous nucleotide sharing. Entries here come from immuneACCESS through TCRdb and include only in-frame sequences with V and J called. Some clones fail to appear in such tables; in the studies checked, an unresolved V gene covers under half of the shortfall, and the cause of the remainder is unknown. V and J calls and clone size are as listed in that table; D and trimming were resolved from the DNA. In this sample the table shows around 140,000 clones, approximately 80% of which occur a single time. The ten largest clones capture around 2.5% of the sample.

Results the study describes overall, beyond this receptor: In vitro tests confirmed that a few of the cytomegalovirus-associated TCR beta chains recognize cytomegalovirus antigens. V-gene and J-gene trimming of TCR beta chains was associated with a missense DCLRE1C variant in a later genetic analysis, and the association was replicated in an independent cohort. Because the 87-base-pair reads could not distinguish some IMGT-functional V segments, including TRBV6-2 and TRBV6-3, those segments were excluded. In an earlier analysis of approximately 590 of the donors, most TCR beta V segments appeared in productive rearrangements about 87% or about 30% of the time, broadly matching IMGT annotations. Because some donors lacked HLA typing at each locus, the association tests relied only on the typed subset. A cluster of highly shared sequence variants was judged likely to be a technical artifact of the sequencing pipeline. Immune exposure information for the cohort was limited to CMV serostatus. In a later analysis, the rate of TCR association differed among HLA loci, with DRB1 alleles having the most associated TCRs and HLA-C alleles having the fewest. According to a later analysis, most CMV-associated TCR beta chains appeared to be HLA-restricted, and the HLA associations seemed to be driven largely by CMV exposure. Sequencing depth was assumed to be roughly uniform across donors in the presence/absence analyses, though that assumption may not hold. Correlated functional status among segregating V segments might reflect linkage disequilibrium, but an unknown experimental factor could not be ruled out. In this cohort, only TCR beta chains were sequenced, and detectable features were limited by the absence of alpha or paired-chain data. A later analysis found that HLA-associated TCR beta chains were more clonally expanded and had lower generation probabilities than equally common non-associated chains. The authors suggested that the approach could potentially be generalized to other disease states and immunological phenotypes. Because counts were too low, about 17 rarely observed V segments, including chromosome 9 orphons, were excluded from the earlier analysis of under 650 of the donors. A further reported finding was that TCR beta sequences accurately predicted the HLA-A and HLA-B alleles for most subjects in the first cohort. When HLA alleles, especially DR and DQ, strongly co-occurred, TCR associations were difficult to assign to individual alleles. The study gave a list of under 200 TCR beta chains associated with cytomegalovirus. A later genetic analysis reported fewer N-insertions in productive TCRs among donors in an Asian-associated ancestry cluster than the roughly 700-donor mean. Most TCR sequences were observed very rarely across donors, whereas some public TCRs were present in many individuals. A later analysis reported that several top co-occurrence clusters appeared linked to parvovirus B19, influenza, CMV and Epstein-Barr virus. At a false discovery rate of 0.05, a later analysis linked roughly 17,000 TCR beta sequences to specific HLA alleles. The classifier was reported to diagnose cytomegalovirus status with high specificity and sensitivity in both the original cohort and the validation cohort.

The V and J ends are trimmed by 5 bases and 0 bases, leaving 17 bases between them. From its cysteine to its phenylalanine, the CDR3 spans 17 amino acids. Only the CDR3 region is kept as DNA, spanning 51 bases read in frame from base 1. The germline V gene encodes CDR1 SGHRS and CDR2 YFSETQ. This chain is built from TRBV5-1 and TRBJ2-2; the D segment could be TRBD1, given 6 matching bases. What was sequenced was PBMCs. The receptor's source is a woman aged 18-29 years in good health and CMV-seropositive. The sequenced DNA is TGCGCCAGCAGATTCGTTCTTAGGACAGCGAACACCGGGGAGCTGTTTTTT. It translates to CASRFVLRTANTGELFF.